This entry lists 28 T cell receptor beta chains sequenced from one sample in a study of control samples from healthy donors and cancer patients. Using immunoSEQ multiplex PCR, the repertoire was profiled, and TCRdb retains in-frame clones only, with some absent. The data hold around 120,000 clones, with roughly 84% observed a single time. The sample comprised blood. The receptors were gathered from a man aged 35-49 years in good health.

The V and J genes are TRBV7-6 and TRBJ1-5; no clear D. V lost 1 base and J lost 4, with 14 bases in between. The CDR3 sequence is 16 residues long. In germline, CDR1 is SGHVS, CDR2 FNYEAQ. CDR3 protein: CASSLGNQEGNQPQHF. The CDR3 bases are TGTGCCAGCAGCTTAGGAAACCAGGAAGGAAATCAGCCCCAGCATTTT.

The rearrangement joins TRBV4-1 to TRBJ1-5; maybe TRBD1 (5 bases). The CDR3 is made up of 16 amino acids. Germline V gene sequence: CDR1 MGHRA, CDR2 YSYEKL. Trimming took off 2 bases at V and 0 bases at J, with 11 bases between the two ends. The CDR3 here is CASSQTGPYSNQPQHF. In DNA form, the CDR3 reads TGCGCCAGCAGCCAAACAGGTCCGTATAGCAATCAGCCCCAGCATTTT.

Here the CDR3 DNA reads TGTGCCAGCTCACCACCGGACAGTATTAGAGGAAACACCATATATTTT. This encodes CASSPPDSIRGNTIYF. The chain combines TRBV18 with TRBJ1-3; D is perhaps TRBD1 (6 bases). CDR1 and CDR2 (germline): KGHSH, LQKENI. The CDR3 is made up of 16 amino acids. Between the trimmed V and J ends, which lost 0 bases and 4 bases, there was a span of 13 bases.

The gene calls are TRBV19 and TRBJ2-1; 14 nucleotides match TRBD2. Germline CDR1 LNHDA, CDR2 SQIVND (reference sequence). The V segment lost 5 bases and the J segment 8 bases; nucleotides outside the gene matches: 11. This CDR3 is 17 amino acids long. The CDR3 loop is CASSLRGLAGGGDEQFF. As DNA, the CDR3 is TGTGCCAGTAGTCTCCGAGGACTAGCGGGGGGCGGCGATGAGCAGTTCTTC. Full variable domain (rest looked up from reference TRBV19 and TRBJ2-1): DGGITQSPKYLFRKEGQNVTLSCEQNLNHDAMYWYRQDPGQGLRLIYYSQIVNDFQKGDIAEGYSVSREKKESFPLTVTSAQKNPTAFYLCASSLRGLAGGGDEQFFGPGTRLTVL.

The J gene is TRBJ1-1, the V gene TRBV5-5, with 9 nucleotides matching TRBD1. CDR1 is SGHKS, CDR2 YYEKEE, per germline (reference sequence). V was clipped by 4 bases and J by 1 base; unmatched bases: 14. This CDR3 has 18 residues. CDR3 nucleotides: TGTGCCAGCAGCCGTTCAGTTGCACAGGGGGCGTCGAACACTGAAGCTTTCTTT. Its translation is CASSRSVAQGASNTEAFF.

The V call is TRBV9, the J call TRBJ1-1, with TRBD1 matching over 7 bases. Losses at the gene ends were 0 bases for V and 4 bases for J; bases not matched to a gene: 6. The CDR3 consists of 15 residues. Germline V lookup: CDR1 SGDLS, CDR2 YYNGEE. This chain's CDR3 is CASSVAQGPGTEAFF. The CDR3 DNA follows: TGTGCCAGCAGCGTAGCACAGGGGCCGGGCACTGAAGCTTTCTTT.

V usage is TRBV21-1 and J usage is TRBJ1-1. TRBV21-1 is described as a pseudogene. This CDR3 comprises 11 residues. DNA of the CDR3: TGTGCCAGCAGCAAAAAAAACGAAGCTTTCTTT. Protein: CASSKKNEAFF.

J is TRBJ2-7 and V is TRBV18, with D uncertain. V was cut by 0 bases and J by 6 bases, with 15 bases left in between. CDR3 size: 15 residues. Looked up from germline, CDR1 is KGHSH and CDR2 is LQKENI. The CDR3 sequence: CASSPPLGLKTEQYF. In DNA, the CDR3 is TGTGCCAGCTCACCACCTTTGGGCCTCAAGACCGAGCAGTACTTC.

The J gene is TRBJ1-4, the V gene TRBV24-1; D is unclear. Germline-derived CDR1 and CDR2 are KGHDR and SFDVKD. Between the trimmed V and J ends, which lost 3 bases and 8 bases, there was a span of 15 bases. This CDR3 has 15 residues. The chain's CDR3 is CATSDALGQAEKLFF. In DNA, the CDR3 is TGTGCCACCAGTGATGCCCTTGGCCAGGCGGAAAAACTGTTTTTT.

The chain joins TRBV7-9 to TRBJ2-6; D unresolved. The CDR3 spans 14 residues. Germline lookup yields CDR1 SEHNR and CDR2 FQNEAQ (reference sequence). V was clipped by 5 bases and J by 3 bases, with 8 bases between them. CDR3 nucleotides: TGTGCCAGCAGCCTTAGAGGTGGGGCCAACGTCCTGACTTTC. Translation: CASSLRGGANVLTF.

This clone was seen just once. This chain uses TRBV3-1 (or the pseudogene TRBV3-2) with TRBJ2-1, with a weak D call TRBD2 (6 bases). Germline values: CDR1 LGHDT, CDR2 YNNKEL (reference sequence). This CDR3 comprises 13 residues. Trimming shortened V by 4 bases and J by 2 bases, and 6 bases separated the two germline ends. CDR3 loop: CASSRGAYNEQFF. The DNA of the CDR3 is TGTGCCAGCAGCCGGGGGGCCTACAATGAGCAGTTCTTC.

The rearrangement links TRBV10-1 to TRBJ1-6; no definite D call. Germline CDR1 WNHNN, CDR2 SYGVQD (reference sequence). V lost 4 bases, J lost 7 bases, and 8 bases lay in between. CDR3 length equals 13 residues. The CDR3 sequence is CASSGSLNSPLHF. In DNA, the CDR3 is TGCGCCAGCAGTGGCTCCCTAAATTCACCCCTCCACTTT.

The V call is TRBV12-3 or TRBV12-4, the J call TRBJ2-3; unclear D gene. The CDR3 runs to 11 residues. The ends were cut back, 9 bases at V and 7 bases at J, with 11 bases in the middle. The CDR3 bases are TGTGCCAGTACCCTGGGCAATACGCAGTATTTT. Protein sequence: CASTLGNTQYF.

The chain couples TRBV4-3 to TRBJ1-5; D not certain. The CDR3 has 13 amino acids. Germline CDR1 LGHNA, CDR2 YSLEER. Deletions cut 0 bases from V and 7 bases from J, with 7 bases between. The CDR3 is CASSQDIWQPQHF. In DNA, the CDR3 is TGCGCCAGCAGCCAAGATATATGGCAGCCCCAGCATTTT.

This clone was seen more than once but under ten times. The chain recombines TRBV30 with TRBJ1-2; TRBD1 matches at 9 bases. With V trimmed by 2 bases and J by 9 bases, 7 bases remained unmatched. The germline CDR1 and CDR2 sequences are GTSNPN and SVGIG (reference sequence). This CDR3 region has 13 residues. The CDR3 sequence is CAWSPGQGRSYTF. In DNA form, the CDR3 reads TGTGCCTGGAGTCCAGGACAGGGGAGGAGCTACACCTTC.

This chain connects TRBV7-9 to TRBJ1-5; D not certain. The V gene's germline CDR1 is SEHNR and CDR2 FQNEAQ (reference sequence). The ends were cut back, 4 bases at V and 9 bases at J, with 10 bases in the middle. This CDR3 spans 12 amino acids. CDR3 coding DNA: TGTGCCAGCAGCTCAATGGTTGGGCCCCAGCATTTT. Translated: CASSSMVGPQHF.

V gene TRBV4-1 combines with J gene TRBJ1-4; the D gene is possibly TRBD1 (5 bases). The CDR3 is made up of 14 amino acids. Germline assignment: CDR1 MGHRA and CDR2 YSYEKL. V gave up 0 bases and J gave up 10 bases, with 12 bases separating them. Here the CDR3 DNA reads TGCGCCAGCAGCCAAGAGGGGCAGGGCGCAAAACTGTTTTTT. Protein: CASSQEGQGAKLFF.

The chain is built from TRBV5-1 and TRBJ1-6, with a weak D call TRBD1 (6 bases). The CDR3 spans 16 residues. V was cut by 0 bases and J by 4 bases, with 11 bases left in between. Germline values: CDR1 SGHRS, CDR2 YFSETQ. The CDR3 DNA is TGCGCCAGCAGCTTGGAGCGGACAGTGTATAATTCACCCCTCCACTTT. Translated: CASSLERTVYNSPLHF.

The chain employs TRBV14 and TRBJ2-7, with TRBD2 as a possible D gene (6 bases). The V end lost 1 base, the J end lost 4 bases, and 14 bases lay between the germline ends. CDR3 length equals 15 residues. Per the germline V gene, CDR1 is SGHDN and CDR2 is FVKESK. DNA of the CDR3: TGTGCCAGCAGCCAAGTTCGGGGTGCGGGATACGAGCAGTACTTC. This gives the protein CASSQVRGAGYEQYF.

This clone was recorded only once. The chain links TRBV7-8 to TRBJ2-3; perhaps D is TRBD1 or TRBD2 (6 bases each). V lost 6 bases and J 0 bases, leaving 13 bases between the germline ends. Germline assignment: CDR1 SGHVS and CDR2 FQNEAQ. CDR3 length: 15 amino acids. CDR3 amino acids: CASSLTGTSTDTQYF. DNA for the CDR3: TGTGCCAGCAGTCTTACAGGGACTAGCACAGATACGCAGTATTTT.

The V and J genes are TRBV24-1 and TRBJ2-5, with 7 bases matching TRBD1. CDR1 is KGHDR and CDR2 is SFDVKD in the germline V gene. The length of the CDR3 is 16 residues. The J segment lost 3 bases and the V segment lost 3 bases, leaving 9 bases of the junction unmatched. In DNA, the CDR3 is TGTGCCACCAGTGATCCCAGTCCCGGGACAGAAGAGACCCAGTACTTC. As protein: CATSDPSPGTEETQYF.

The chain employs TRBV20-1 and TRBJ1-1; no clear D gene. There are 11 residues in the CDR3. Trimming removed 1 base from V and 11 bases from J, with 11 bases in between. Germline-derived CDR1 and CDR2 are DFQATT and SNEGSKA (reference sequence). This CDR3 reads CSARALDGAFF. The CDR3 bases are TGCAGTGCTAGAGCTCTTGACGGGGCTTTCTTT.

CDR3: CATSDAQLAGGPDTQYF. In DNA form, the CDR3 reads TGTGCCACCAGTGATGCGCAACTAGCGGGGGGGCCAGATACGCAGTATTTT. V and J are TRBV24-1 and TRBJ2-3; TRBD2 agrees at 13 bases. The V and J ends lost 3 bases and 4 bases, in that order; junction bases with no gene match: 6. This CDR3 spans 17 amino acids. Per the germline V gene, CDR1 is KGHDR and CDR2 is SFDVKD.

This rearrangement joins TRBV5-1 to TRBJ1-1; TRBD1 matches 8 bases. Per the germline V gene, CDR1 is SGHRS and CDR2 is YFSETQ. Trimming removed 0 bases from V and 6 bases from J; junction bases left unmatched: 7. The CDR3 is made up of 15 amino acids. The CDR3 coding sequence is TGCGCCAGCAGCTTGGAGCCAGGGGGCGACGCTGAAGCTTTCTTT. It yields the protein CASSLEPGGDAEAFF. Combining the CDR3 with reference TRBV5-1 and TRBJ1-1 gives the whole variable domain KAGVTQTPRYLIKTRGQQVTLSCSPISGHRSVSWYQQTPGQGLQFLFEYFSETQRNKGNFPGRFSGRQFSNSRSEMNVSTLELGDSALYLCASSLEPGGDAEAFFGQGTRLTVV.

The CDR3 nucleotides are TGTGCCAGCAGCTTGAATGGCCAAGAGACCCAGTACTTC. Residues: CASSLNGQETQYF. The J gene is TRBJ2-5, the V gene TRBV5-6, with unresolved D. Germline CDR1 and CDR2: SGHDT and YYEEEE. The ends were cut back, 1 base at V and 1 base at J, with 5 bases in the middle. The CDR3 sequence is 13 residues long.

This clone came up once. This rearrangement joins TRBV4-1 to TRBJ1-2; D gene unclear. The CDR3 is 13 residues long. V was shortened by 1 base and J by 8 bases, with 11 bases between the two germline ends. Per germline, CDR1 MGHRA and CDR2 YSYEKL. The CDR3 nucleotides read TGCGCCAGCAGCCAAGCCGGGATGGGGGGCTACACCTTC. It codes for CASSQAGMGGYTF.

The chain is built from TRBV7-9 and TRBJ2-7; the D gene is possibly TRBD1 (5 bases). The CDR3 covers 15 residues. Germline values: CDR1 SEHNR, CDR2 FQNEAQ (reference sequence). V lost 3 bases to trimming and J lost 4 bases, with 16 bases between them. This CDR3 is CASSLTDSGPYEQYF. CDR3 coding DNA: TGTGCCAGCAGCTTGACTGACAGTGGACCGTACGAGCAGTACTTC.

This chain uses TRBV11-2 with TRBJ2-7; D uncertain. The CDR3 length is 13 residues. Germline V gives CDR1 SGHAT, CDR2 FQNNGV. Trimming cost V 1 base and J 2 bases, with 6 bases left between them. CDR3 sequence reads: CASSLGRAYEQYF. The CDR3 bases are TGTGCCAGCAGCTTAGGCCGGGCCTACGAGCAGTACTTC.